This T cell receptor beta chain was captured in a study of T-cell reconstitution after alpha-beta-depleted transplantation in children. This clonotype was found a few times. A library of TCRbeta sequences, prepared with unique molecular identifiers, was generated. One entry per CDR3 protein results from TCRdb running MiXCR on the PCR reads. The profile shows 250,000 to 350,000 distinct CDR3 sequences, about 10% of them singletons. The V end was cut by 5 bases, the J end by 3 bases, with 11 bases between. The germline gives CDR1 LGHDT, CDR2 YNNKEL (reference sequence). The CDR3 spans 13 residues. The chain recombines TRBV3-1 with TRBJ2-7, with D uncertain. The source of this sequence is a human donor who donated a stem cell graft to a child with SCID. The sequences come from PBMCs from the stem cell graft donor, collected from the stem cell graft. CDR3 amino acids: CASSSGRYYEQYF. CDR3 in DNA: TGTGCCAGCAGCTCTGGACGGTACTACGAGCAGTACTTC.